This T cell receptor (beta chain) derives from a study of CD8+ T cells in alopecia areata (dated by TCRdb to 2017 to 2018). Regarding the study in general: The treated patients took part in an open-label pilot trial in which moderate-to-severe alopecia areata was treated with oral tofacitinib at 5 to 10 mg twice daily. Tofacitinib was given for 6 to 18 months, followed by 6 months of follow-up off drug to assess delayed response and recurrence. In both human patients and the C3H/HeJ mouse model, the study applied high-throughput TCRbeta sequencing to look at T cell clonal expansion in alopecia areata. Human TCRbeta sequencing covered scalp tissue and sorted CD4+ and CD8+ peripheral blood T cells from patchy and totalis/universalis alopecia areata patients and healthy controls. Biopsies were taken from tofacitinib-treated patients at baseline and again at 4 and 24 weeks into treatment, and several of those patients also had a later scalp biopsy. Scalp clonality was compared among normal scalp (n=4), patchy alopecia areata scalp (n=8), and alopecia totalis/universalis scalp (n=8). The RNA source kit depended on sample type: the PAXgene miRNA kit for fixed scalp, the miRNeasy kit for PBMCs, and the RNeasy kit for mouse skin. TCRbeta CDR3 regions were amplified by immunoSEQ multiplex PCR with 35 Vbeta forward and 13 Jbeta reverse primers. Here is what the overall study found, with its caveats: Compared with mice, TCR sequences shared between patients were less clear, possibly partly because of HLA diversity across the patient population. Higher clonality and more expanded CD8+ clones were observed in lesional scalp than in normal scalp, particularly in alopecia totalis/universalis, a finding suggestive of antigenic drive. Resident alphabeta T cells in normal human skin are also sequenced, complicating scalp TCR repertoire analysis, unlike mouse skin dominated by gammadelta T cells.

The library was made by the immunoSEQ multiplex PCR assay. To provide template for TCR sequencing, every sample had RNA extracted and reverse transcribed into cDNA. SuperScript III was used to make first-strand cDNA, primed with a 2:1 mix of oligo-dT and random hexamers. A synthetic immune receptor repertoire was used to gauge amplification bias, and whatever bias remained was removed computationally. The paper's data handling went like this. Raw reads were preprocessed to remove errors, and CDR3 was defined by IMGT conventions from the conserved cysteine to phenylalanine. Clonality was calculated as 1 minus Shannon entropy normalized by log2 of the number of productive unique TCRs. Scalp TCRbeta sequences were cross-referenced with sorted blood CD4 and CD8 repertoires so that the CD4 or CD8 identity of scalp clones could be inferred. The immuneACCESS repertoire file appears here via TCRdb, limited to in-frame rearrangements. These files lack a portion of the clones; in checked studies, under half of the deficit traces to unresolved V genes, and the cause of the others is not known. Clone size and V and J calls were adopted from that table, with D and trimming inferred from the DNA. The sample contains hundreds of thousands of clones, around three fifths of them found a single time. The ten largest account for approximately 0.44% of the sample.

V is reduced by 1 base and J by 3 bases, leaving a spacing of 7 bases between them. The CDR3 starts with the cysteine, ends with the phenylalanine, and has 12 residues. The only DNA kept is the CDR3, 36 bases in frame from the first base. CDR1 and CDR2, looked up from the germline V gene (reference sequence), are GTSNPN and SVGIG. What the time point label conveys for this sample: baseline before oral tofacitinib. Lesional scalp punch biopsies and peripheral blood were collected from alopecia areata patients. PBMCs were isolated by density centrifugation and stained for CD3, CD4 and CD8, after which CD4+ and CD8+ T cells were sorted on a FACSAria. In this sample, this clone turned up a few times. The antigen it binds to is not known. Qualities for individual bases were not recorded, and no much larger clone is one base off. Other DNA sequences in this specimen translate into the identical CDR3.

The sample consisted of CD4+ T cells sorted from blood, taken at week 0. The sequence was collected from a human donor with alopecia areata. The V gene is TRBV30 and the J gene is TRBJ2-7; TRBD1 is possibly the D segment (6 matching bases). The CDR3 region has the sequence CAWSAQGYEQYF. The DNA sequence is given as TGTGCCTGGAGTGCACAGGGCTACGAGCAGTACTTC. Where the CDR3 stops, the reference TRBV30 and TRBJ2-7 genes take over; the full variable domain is SQTIHQWPATLVQPVGSPLSLECTVEGTSNPNLYWYRQAAGRGLQLLFYSVGIGQISSEVPQNLSASRPQDRQFILSSKKLLLSDSGFYLCAWSAQGYEQYFGPGTRLTVT.